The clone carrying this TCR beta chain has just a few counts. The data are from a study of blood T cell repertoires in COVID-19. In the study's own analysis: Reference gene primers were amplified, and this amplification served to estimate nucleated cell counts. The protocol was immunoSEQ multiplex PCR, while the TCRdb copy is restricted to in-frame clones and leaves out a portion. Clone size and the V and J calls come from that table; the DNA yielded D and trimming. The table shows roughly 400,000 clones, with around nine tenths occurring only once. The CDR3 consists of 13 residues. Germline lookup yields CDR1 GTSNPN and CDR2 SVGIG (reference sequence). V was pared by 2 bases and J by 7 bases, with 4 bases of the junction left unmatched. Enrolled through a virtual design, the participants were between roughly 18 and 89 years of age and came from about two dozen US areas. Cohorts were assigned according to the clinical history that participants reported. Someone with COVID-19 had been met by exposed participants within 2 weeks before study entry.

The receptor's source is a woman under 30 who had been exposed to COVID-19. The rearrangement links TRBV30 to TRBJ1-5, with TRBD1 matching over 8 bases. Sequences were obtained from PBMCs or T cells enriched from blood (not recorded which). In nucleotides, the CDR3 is TGTGCCTGGAGTTTCACAGGGGGACAGCCCCAGCATTTT. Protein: CAWSFTGGQPQHF.